This T cell receptor beta chain was obtained from a study of OX40 agonist ivuxolimab in advanced cancers. Study in general: Participants could have had prior anti-PD-1, anti-PD-L1 or anti-CTLA-4 therapy, and 40% had some. The study, taken as a whole, reports: The specificity for antigen of the expanded peripheral T cells was not determined.

Clones were read by immunoSEQ multiplex PCR, and TCRdb kept only the in-frame ones, dropping some. In the table there are some 97,000 clones, around 89% of which are singletons. V trimming: 4 bases; J trimming: 2 bases; junction bases outside the gene matches: 6. CDR3 length: 16 residues. Germline values: CDR1 GTSNPN, CDR2 SVGIG (reference sequence). As concerns this clone: Its specificity is unknown.

This specimen was CD4+ or CD8+ T cells sorted from blood, taken in a trial of the OX40 agonist ivuxolimab. The J gene is TRBJ1-6, the V gene TRBV30, with 9 bases aligning to TRBD1. The clonotype comes from an adult with an advanced solid tumor such as melanoma, head and neck, liver or kidney cancer. The CDR3 spells CAWTRTGAPYNSPLHF. CDR3 sequence (DNA): TGTGCCTGGACCCGGACAGGGGCCCCCTATAATTCACCCCTCCACTTT.